This entry features one T cell receptor (beta chain) sequence. The antigen is not known. With 0 bases removed from V and 7 bases from J, the gap between germline ends came to 13 bases. This CDR3 comprises 15 residues. Germline values: CDR1 SGHRS, CDR2 YFSETQ. This entry comes from a study of shared clonotypes between healthy human individuals. Points from the study as a whole: Naive subsets generally exceeded memory subsets in estimated richness.

Template for every sorted-subset replicate PCR totaled 200 to 250 ng DNA, 25,000 to 35,000 T cell genomes. Data came from immunoSEQ multiplex PCR; TCRdb stores just in-frame clones and leaves some out. The data contain around 2.1 million clones, about 92% of them seen just once; the ten biggest clones take up more than 1.5%. Naive CD8 cells, CD45RO-negative and positively selected for CCR7, excluded terminally differentiated effector memory CD45RA+ cells. The V call is TRBV5-1, the J call TRBJ1-4, with TRBD1 as a possible D gene (6 bases). This receptor was identified in a young man in good health. Some clones in this sample may be carry-over from other donors' samples. Material: naive CD8+ T cells from PBMCs. This chain's CDR3 is CASSLDRGVSEKLFF. The DNA for the CDR3 is TGCGCCAGCAGCTTGGATAGGGGGGTCAGTGAAAAACTGTTTTTT.